This T cell receptor (beta chain) was sequenced for a study of long-term antiretroviral therapy in people with HIV. The cryopreserved samples used held 1-10 million PBMC prior to extraction of DNA. The study's findings and limits: Control repertoires displayed wider CDR3 length ranges than the HIV repertoires. For ART adherence, viral resistance and therapy changes, no data were available.

This clone appeared a single time. The antigen remains undetermined. Sequencing relied on immunoSEQ assay v3.0, run at survey level. Clones were read by immunoSEQ multiplex PCR, and TCRdb kept only the in-frame ones, dropping some. The table has tens of thousands of clones, around 83% seen once. This TCR derives from a man aged 45 to 65 with HIV. The material sequenced was unsorted PBMCs, taken 0.4 years after starting antiretroviral therapy.

This chain's CDR3 is CASSSLASRGTGELFF. CDR3 coding DNA: TGTGCCAGCAGCTCCTTGGCATCCCGTGGGACCGGGGAGCTGTTTTTT. V gene TRBV5-4 combines with J gene TRBJ2-2; D not certain. CDR3 length: 16 amino acids. Germline-derived CDR1 and CDR2 are SGHNT and YYREEE (reference sequence). The ends were cut back, 3 bases at V and 5 bases at J, with 17 bases in the middle.